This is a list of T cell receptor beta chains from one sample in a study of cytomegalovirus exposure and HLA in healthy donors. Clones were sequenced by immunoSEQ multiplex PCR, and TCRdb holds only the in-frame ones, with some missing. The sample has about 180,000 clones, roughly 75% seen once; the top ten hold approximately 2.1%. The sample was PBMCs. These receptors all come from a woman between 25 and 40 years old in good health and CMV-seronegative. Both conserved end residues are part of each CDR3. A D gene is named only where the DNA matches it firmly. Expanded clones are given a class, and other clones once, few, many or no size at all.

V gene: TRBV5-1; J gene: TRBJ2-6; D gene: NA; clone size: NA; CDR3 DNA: TGCGCCAGCAGCTTGTTTAGCAGAGAAACCTCTGGGGCCAACGTCCTGACTTTC; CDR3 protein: CASSLFSRETSGANVLTF
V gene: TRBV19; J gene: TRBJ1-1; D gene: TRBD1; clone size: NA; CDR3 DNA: TGTGCCAGTAGTTCACGGACAGGGCTGAACACTGAAGCTTTCTTT; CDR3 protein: CASSSRTGLNTEAFF
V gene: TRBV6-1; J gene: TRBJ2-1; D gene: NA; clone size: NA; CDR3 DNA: TGTGCCAGCAGTTTCCGGGAAATCTCCAATGAGCAGTTCTTC; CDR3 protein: CASSFREISNEQFF
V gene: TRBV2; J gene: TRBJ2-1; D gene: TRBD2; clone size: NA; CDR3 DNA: TGTGCCAGCAGTCAGCGGGGGGAGACCAATGAGCAGTTCTTC; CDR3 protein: CASSQRGETNEQFF
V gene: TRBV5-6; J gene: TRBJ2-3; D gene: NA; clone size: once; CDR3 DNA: TGTGCCAGCAGCTTTCGGACAGCAATAGCTAGCACAGATACGCAGTATTTT; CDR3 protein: CASSFRTAIASTDTQYF
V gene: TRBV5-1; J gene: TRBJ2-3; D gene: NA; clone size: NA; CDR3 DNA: TGCGCCAGCAGCTTGGACAGCACTAGCACAGATACGCAGTATTTT; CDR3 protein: CASSLDSTSTDTQYF
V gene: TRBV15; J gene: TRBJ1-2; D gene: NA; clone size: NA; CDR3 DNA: TGTGCCACCAGCCCCCGGGGAGGACGCTATGGCTACACCTTC; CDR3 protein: CATSPRGGRYGYTF
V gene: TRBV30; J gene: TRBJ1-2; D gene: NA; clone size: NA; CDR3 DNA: TGTGCCTGGAGTGTAGACCCCAGAATGGGCGGCTACACCTTC; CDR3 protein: CAWSVDPRMGGYTF
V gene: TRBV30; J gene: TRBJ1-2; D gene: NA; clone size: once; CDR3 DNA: TGTGCCTGGATGCCAGGGGAAAATCGACGCTACACCTTC; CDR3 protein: CAWMPGENRRYTF
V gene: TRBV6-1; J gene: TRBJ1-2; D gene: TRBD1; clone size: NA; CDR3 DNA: TGTGCCAGCAGGGCTACAGGGGGCAACTATGGCTACACCTTC; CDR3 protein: CASRATGGNYGYTF
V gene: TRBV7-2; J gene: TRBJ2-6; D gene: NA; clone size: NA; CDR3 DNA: TGTGCCAGCAGCCTGGGCGGGGGGGCCAACGTCCTGACTTTC; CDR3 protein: CASSLGGGANVLTF
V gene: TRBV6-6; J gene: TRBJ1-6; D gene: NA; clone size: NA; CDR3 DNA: TGTGCCAGCAGTCTATTCTCCTATAATTCACCCCTCCACTTT; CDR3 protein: CASSLFSYNSPLHF
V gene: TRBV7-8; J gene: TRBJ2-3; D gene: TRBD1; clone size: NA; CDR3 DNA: TGTGCCAGCAGTAAACAGGGGGCATCAGATACGCAGTATTTT; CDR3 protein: CASSKQGASDTQYF
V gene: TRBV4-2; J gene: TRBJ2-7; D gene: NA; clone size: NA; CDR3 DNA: TGTGCCAGCAGCCAAGGGCTGTGGGGGGGCAGCTACGAGCAGTACTTC; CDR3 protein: CASSQGLWGGSYEQYF
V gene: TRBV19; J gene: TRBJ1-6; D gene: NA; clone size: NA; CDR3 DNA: TGTGCCAGTAGTATCCTTTCTGGGGCGGGGAATTCACCCCTCCACTTT; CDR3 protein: CASSILSGAGNSPLHF
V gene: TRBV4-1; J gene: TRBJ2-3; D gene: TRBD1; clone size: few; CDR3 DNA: TGCGCCAGCAGCCAAGAGGGGGACAGGGGCACAGATACGCAGTATTTT; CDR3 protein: CASSQEGDRGTDTQYF
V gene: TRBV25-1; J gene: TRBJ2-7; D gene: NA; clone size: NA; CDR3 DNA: TGTGCCAGCAGTGCTGACAGCTCCTACGAGCAGTACTTC; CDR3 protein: CASSADSSYEQYF
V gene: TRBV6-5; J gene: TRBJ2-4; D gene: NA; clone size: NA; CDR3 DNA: TGTGCCAGCAGTTACCTGGGGGGTAAAAACATTCAGTACTTC; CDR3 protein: CASSYLGGKNIQYF
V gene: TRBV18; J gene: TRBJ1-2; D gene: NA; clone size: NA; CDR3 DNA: TGTGCCAGCTCAGAACGAGGGGGCTATGGCTACACCTTC; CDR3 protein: CASSERGGYGYTF
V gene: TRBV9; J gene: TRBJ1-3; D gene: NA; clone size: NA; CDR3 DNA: TGTGCCAGCAGCACCGGACACGTCTCTGGAAACACCATATATTTT; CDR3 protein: CASSTGHVSGNTIYF